The TCR beta chain described here comes from a study of shared clonotypes between healthy human individuals. Notes on the study in general: Depth of sequencing was expected to influence donor clonotype sharing.

Produced via immunoSEQ multiplex PCR; TCRdb's table is partial and in-frame only. The sample comprises under 2,000,000 clones, about 95% of which are singletons, and approximately 1.2% rests with the top ten. CD45RO-negative cells were positively selected for CCR7, leaving out terminally differentiated effector memory CD45RA+ cells. Comments on this clone: The target antigen is unknown.

The CDR3 spans 15 residues. Per the germline V gene, CDR1 is LNHDA and CDR2 is SQIVND (reference sequence). Trimming pared 5 bases from V and 0 bases from J, leaving 11 bases between. The receptor comes from a young man in good health. The sequencing sample was made of naive CD8+ T cells sorted from blood. The chain joins TRBV19 to TRBJ2-1; D is undetermined. The CDR3: CASSADLDSYNEQFF. The CDR3 DNA sequence: TGTGCCAGTAGTGCCGACCTTGACTCCTACAATGAGCAGTTCTTC. The whole variable domain, remainder taken from reference TRBV19 and TRBJ2-1, is DGGITQSPKYLFRKEGQNVTLSCEQNLNHDAMYWYRQDPGQGLRLIYYSQIVNDFQKGDIAEGYSVSREKKESFPLTVTSAQKNPTAFYLCASSADLDSYNEQFFGPGTRLTVL.